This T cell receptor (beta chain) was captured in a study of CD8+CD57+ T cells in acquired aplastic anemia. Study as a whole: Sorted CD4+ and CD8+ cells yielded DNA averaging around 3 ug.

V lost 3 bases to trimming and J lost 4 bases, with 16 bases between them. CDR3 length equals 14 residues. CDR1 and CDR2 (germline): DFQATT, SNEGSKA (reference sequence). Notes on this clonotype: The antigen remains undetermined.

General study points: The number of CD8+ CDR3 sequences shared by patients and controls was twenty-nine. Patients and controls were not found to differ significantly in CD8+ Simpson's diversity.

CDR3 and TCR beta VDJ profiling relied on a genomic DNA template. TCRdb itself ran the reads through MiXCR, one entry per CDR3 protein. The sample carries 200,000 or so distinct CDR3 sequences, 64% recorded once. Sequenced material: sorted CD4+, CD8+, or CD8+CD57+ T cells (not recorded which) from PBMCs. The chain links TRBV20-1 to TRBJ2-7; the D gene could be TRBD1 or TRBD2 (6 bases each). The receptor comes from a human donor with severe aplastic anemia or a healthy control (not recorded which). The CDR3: CSASGGQWGYEQYF. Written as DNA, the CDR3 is TGCAGTGCTAGTGGGGGGCAGTGGGGGTACGAGCAGTACTTC.